What follows are 4 T cell receptor beta chains derived from one specimen sequenced in a study of blood T cell repertoires in COVID-19. Using immunoSEQ multiplex PCR, the repertoire was profiled, and TCRdb retains in-frame clones only, with some absent. The profile shows some 70,000 clones, approximately 86% of them singletons. The sample taken for sequencing was peripheral blood. Receptors were obtained from a man between 40 and 49 years old with COVID-19, enrolled during active disease.

This chain's CDR3 is CASSRQGSSYEQYF. The CDR3 nucleotides read TGCGCCAGCAGCCGACAGGGGAGCTCCTACGAGCAGTACTTC. This chain connects TRBV4-1 to TRBJ2-7; TRBD1 aligns across 8 bases. This CDR3 region has 14 residues. J lost 0 bases, V lost 4 bases, and 2 bases had no gene match. CDR1 and CDR2 from the germline V gene are MGHRA and YSYEKL.

This rearrangement joins TRBV5-1 to TRBJ2-3, with D possibly TRBD2 on 6 matching bases. The germline V gene has CDR1 SGHRS and CDR2 YFSETQ. This CDR3 region has 15 residues. Trimming removed 0 bases from V and 0 bases from J, with 8 bases in between. In DNA form, the CDR3 reads TGCGCCAGCAGCTTGGATGGGGGGAGCACAGATACGCAGTATTTT. The encoded protein is CASSLDGGSTDTQYF.

J is TRBJ2-5 and V is TRBV6-5; no reliable D call. The CDR3 extends over 14 amino acids. Deletions cut 7 bases from V and 4 bases from J, with 16 bases between. Germline lookup yields CDR1 MNHEY and CDR2 SVGAGI. CDR3 DNA: TGTGCCAGCAAGACCCTCGGAGATAGAGAGACCCAGTACTTC. It codes for CASKTLGDRETQYF.

This rearrangement joins TRBV27 to TRBJ1-2; a possible D gene is TRBD1 (6 bases). Germline lookup yields CDR1 MNHEY and CDR2 SMNVEV (reference sequence). The CDR3 spans 13 residues. V was clipped by 5 bases and J by 1 base, with 8 bases between them. CDR3 bases: TGTGCCAGCAGTAAGGACAGTAACTATGGCTACACCTTC. This codes for CASSKDSNYGYTF.